The rows below give T cell receptor beta chains drawn from one sample of a study of blood T cell repertoires in COVID-19. Profiled with immunoSEQ multiplex PCR; TCRdb holds only in-frame clones, not every one. The data hold over 450,000 clones, with less than 90% observed a single time. Sequenced sample: peripheral blood. The receptors derive from a woman aged 50 to 60 with COVID-19, enrolled during active disease. The CDR3 runs from the conserved cysteine through the conserved F or W. Each record gives: clone size, J gene, CDR3 length, V gene, D gene, CDR3 DNA, CDR3 protein. D genes are given only for firm matches. The size of a clone is reported for some rows only, either as once, few or many, or as a class for expanded clones.

abundance: -
j_gene: TRBJ1-2
len: 13
v_gene: TRBV7-3
d_gene: -
CDR3nt: TGTGCCAGCAGCTCGTCCAGGAACTATGGCTACACCTTC
CDR3aa: CASSSSRNYGYTF

abundance: -
j_gene: TRBJ2-2
len: 15
v_gene: TRBV5-1
d_gene: TRBD1
CDR3nt: TGCGCCAGCAGCTTGAGACAGGGTGGAACCGGGGAGCTGTTTTTT
CDR3aa: CASSLRQGGTGELFF

abundance: once
j_gene: TRBJ2-3
len: 13
v_gene: TRBV28
d_gene: -
CDR3nt: TGTGCCAGCAGTTTAGGGGGGACAGATACGCAGTATTTT
CDR3aa: CASSLGGTDTQYF

abundance: once
j_gene: TRBJ2-2
len: 16
v_gene: TRBV24-1
d_gene: -
CDR3nt: TGTGCCACCAGTCCCCAGGTGGCGGGGAACACCGGGGAGCTGTTTTTT
CDR3aa: CATSPQVAGNTGELFF

abundance: -
j_gene: TRBJ1-3
len: 14
v_gene: TRBV20-1
d_gene: -
CDR3nt: TGCAGTGCTAGTCGGGATAGCTCTGGAAACACCATATATTTT
CDR3aa: CSASRDSSGNTIYF

abundance: once
j_gene: TRBJ2-3
len: 13
v_gene: TRBV25-1
d_gene: -
CDR3nt: TGTGCCAGCAGTGTCCAATGGCCGGATACGCAGTATTTT
CDR3aa: CASSVQWPDTQYF

abundance: -
j_gene: TRBJ1-5
len: 14
v_gene: TRBV19
d_gene: -
CDR3nt: TGTGCCAGTAGTATGGCAGGGGAAACCCAGCCCCAGCATTTT
CDR3aa: CASSMAGETQPQHF

abundance: -
j_gene: TRBJ1-1
len: 15
v_gene: TRBV7-9
d_gene: TRBD1
CDR3nt: TGTGCCAGCAGCTTAGCGGGACAGCCGAACACTGAAGCTTTCTTT
CDR3aa: CASSLAGQPNTEAFF

abundance: -
j_gene: TRBJ1-3
len: 15
v_gene: TRBV4-1
d_gene: TRBD1
CDR3nt: TGCGCCAGCAGCCAAGAGGACAGGGGGAGGAACACCATATATTTT
CDR3aa: CASSQEDRGRNTIYF

abundance: -
j_gene: TRBJ2-1
len: 13
v_gene: TRBV5-1
d_gene: TRBD1
CDR3nt: TGCGCCAGCACCGGGACAGGGAAGAATGAGCAGTTCTTC
CDR3aa: CASTGTGKNEQFF

abundance: once
j_gene: TRBJ1-1
len: 14
v_gene: TRBV19
d_gene: TRBD1
CDR3nt: TGTGCCAGTAGTAAGACGACAGGGGGCGAGGTAGCTTTCTTT
CDR3aa: CASSKTTGGEVAFF

abundance: -
j_gene: TRBJ2-3
len: 13
v_gene: TRBV4-1
d_gene: -
CDR3nt: TGCGCCAGCAGCCCGGGTCGTAGAGATACGCAGTATTTT
CDR3aa: CASSPGRRDTQYF

abundance: -
j_gene: TRBJ2-3
len: 13
v_gene: TRBV7-8
d_gene: -
CDR3nt: TGTGCCAGCAGCTCCCTCGGGGGAGGAACGCAGTATTTT
CDR3aa: CASSSLGGGTQYF

abundance: -
j_gene: TRBJ2-5
len: 13
v_gene: TRBV5-1
d_gene: TRBD2
CDR3nt: TGCGCCAGCAGCTTCGGACTAGCGGGGACCCAGTACTTC
CDR3aa: CASSFGLAGTQYF

abundance: -
j_gene: TRBJ1-1
len: 17
v_gene: TRBV28
d_gene: -
CDR3nt: TGTGCCAGCAGTTTATCGCGGCAGGGGAGAATGAACACTGAAGCTTTCTTT
CDR3aa: CASSLSRQGRMNTEAFF

abundance: -
j_gene: TRBJ2-3
len: 19
v_gene: TRBV4-2
d_gene: TRBD1
CDR3nt: TGTGCCAGCAGCCACACCGGGACAGGGTTAGTGTCGAGCACAGATACGCAGTATTTT
CDR3aa: CASSHTGTGLVSSTDTQYF

abundance: -
j_gene: TRBJ1-1
len: 15
v_gene: TRBV29-1
d_gene: -
CDR3nt: TGCAGCGTTGACGAAATCACAGGTCGGGACACTGAAGCTTTCTTT
CDR3aa: CSVDEITGRDTEAFF

abundance: -
j_gene: TRBJ1-1
len: 12
v_gene: TRBV29-1
d_gene: -
CDR3nt: TGCAGCGCCGGGGGGGCAGGCACTGAAGCTTTCTTT
CDR3aa: CSAGGAGTEAFF

abundance: -
j_gene: TRBJ2-3
len: 15
v_gene: TRBV18
d_gene: -
CDR3nt: TGTGCCAGCTCACCAGGGACACTGAGCACAGATACGCAGTATTTT
CDR3aa: CASSPGTLSTDTQYF

abundance: -
j_gene: TRBJ1-1
len: 14
v_gene: TRBV25-1
d_gene: -
CDR3nt: TGTGCCAGCAGTGAATATATCGGGAACACTGAAGCTTTCTTT
CDR3aa: CASSEYIGNTEAFF

abundance: -
j_gene: TRBJ1-2
len: 15
v_gene: TRBV5-1
d_gene: -
CDR3nt: TGCGCCAGCAGCTTGGCCGTCGGGGGTAACTATGGCTACACCTTC
CDR3aa: CASSLAVGGNYGYTF

abundance: -
j_gene: TRBJ1-1
len: 15
v_gene: TRBV19
d_gene: TRBD1
CDR3nt: TGTGCCAGTAAAGCACAGGGGGCGGTGAACACTGAAGCTTTCTTT
CDR3aa: CASKAQGAVNTEAFF

abundance: -
j_gene: TRBJ2-3
len: 17
v_gene: TRBV9
d_gene: -
CDR3nt: TGTGCCAGCAGCGTAGCTTTTGATCCGACTAGCACAGATACGCAGTATTTT
CDR3aa: CASSVAFDPTSTDTQYF

abundance: -
j_gene: TRBJ2-7
len: 17
v_gene: TRBV5-4
d_gene: -
CDR3nt: TGTGCCAGCAGCTCGGCCGTCGGACTGGACTTTTCCTACGAGCAGTACTTC
CDR3aa: CASSSAVGLDFSYEQYF

abundance: -
j_gene: TRBJ2-1
len: 17
v_gene: TRBV9
d_gene: -
CDR3nt: TGTGCCAGCAGCGTAGGTGGCAGGGGTCATCCCTACAATGAGCAGTTCTTC
CDR3aa: CASSVGGRGHPYNEQFF

abundance: -
j_gene: TRBJ1-1
len: 14
v_gene: TRBV6-5
d_gene: TRBD1
CDR3nt: TGTGCCAGCAATTTTCGACAGGGGGGCACTGAAGCTTTCTTT
CDR3aa: CASNFRQGGTEAFF

abundance: few
j_gene: TRBJ1-5
len: 12
v_gene: TRBV30
d_gene: TRBD1
CDR3nt: TGTGCTTGGGACAGGGGAAATCAGCCCCAGCATTTT
CDR3aa: CAWDRGNQPQHF

abundance: once
j_gene: TRBJ2-1
len: 12
v_gene: TRBV10-3
d_gene: -
CDR3nt: TGTGCCATCAGTGAACAAGGCGGTGAGCAGTTCTTC
CDR3aa: CAISEQGGEQFF

abundance: once
j_gene: TRBJ2-1
len: 15
v_gene: TRBV7-9
d_gene: TRBD1
CDR3nt: TGTGCCAGCAGCGGGGGGGACAGGGTTACAATCGAGCAGTTCTTC
CDR3aa: CASSGGDRVTIEQFF

abundance: -
j_gene: TRBJ1-2
len: 17
v_gene: TRBV19
d_gene: TRBD1
CDR3nt: TGTGCCAGTAGTATGGCGGGACAGCGAACCGAGGGCTATGGCTACACCTTC
CDR3aa: CASSMAGQRTEGYGYTF

abundance: few
j_gene: TRBJ1-2
len: 15
v_gene: TRBV6-1
d_gene: -
CDR3nt: TGTGCCAGCAGTGAAGCCCTGGGGGGGCGCGGTGGCTACACCTTC
CDR3aa: CASSEALGGRGGYTF

abundance: -
j_gene: TRBJ1-1
len: 13
v_gene: TRBV6-5
d_gene: -
CDR3nt: TGTGCCAGCACCGACGAGGGTACGGGCGAAGCTTTCTTT
CDR3aa: CASTDEGTGEAFF

abundance: once
j_gene: TRBJ2-3
len: 15
v_gene: TRBV29-1
d_gene: TRBD1
CDR3nt: TGCAGCGTTGAAACGGGGACAGGATCGACAGATACGCAGTATTTT
CDR3aa: CSVETGTGSTDTQYF

abundance: -
j_gene: TRBJ2-3
len: 12
v_gene: TRBV24-1
d_gene: TRBD1
CDR3nt: TGTGCCACCGGGGACAGAACAGATACGCAGTATTTT
CDR3aa: CATGDRTDTQYF

abundance: once
j_gene: TRBJ2-1
len: 15
v_gene: TRBV9
d_gene: TRBD1
CDR3nt: TGTGCCAGCAGCGTAGCTGGACAGGGGGTTAGGGAGCAGTTCTTC
CDR3aa: CASSVAGQGVREQFF

abundance: -
j_gene: TRBJ1-3
len: 18
v_gene: TRBV24-1
d_gene: TRBD1
CDR3nt: TGTGCCACCAGCCTAAGGGGGACAGCCGTCAACTCTGGAAACACCATATATTTT
CDR3aa: CATSLRGTAVNSGNTIYF

abundance: -
j_gene: TRBJ1-1
len: 13
v_gene: TRBV11-3
d_gene: -
CDR3nt: TGTGCCAGCAGCTTAGGAGCGAGAACTGAAGCTTTCTTT
CDR3aa: CASSLGARTEAFF

abundance: -
j_gene: TRBJ1-1
len: 12
v_gene: TRBV5-8
d_gene: TRBD1
CDR3nt: TGTGCCAGCAGCTTGTTACCAGGGGGAGCTTTCTTT
CDR3aa: CASSLLPGGAFF

abundance: once
j_gene: TRBJ2-4
len: 15
v_gene: TRBV7-9
d_gene: TRBD1
CDR3nt: TGTGCCAGCAGCCTCAGAACAGGGGGCCTCGACATTCAGTACTTC
CDR3aa: CASSLRTGGLDIQYF

abundance: -
j_gene: TRBJ1-6
len: 16
v_gene: TRBV28
d_gene: -
CDR3nt: TGTGCCAGCAGTTCAGAAGGCAGGGGCTGGAATTCACCCCTCCACTTT
CDR3aa: CASSSEGRGWNSPLHF

abundance: -
j_gene: TRBJ2-2
len: 13
v_gene: TRBV5-1
d_gene: TRBD1
CDR3nt: TGCGCCAGCAGTCGGACAGGGTCCGGGGAGCTGTTTTTT
CDR3aa: CASSRTGSGELFF

abundance: -
j_gene: TRBJ1-1
len: 15
v_gene: TRBV13
d_gene: TRBD1
CDR3nt: TGTGCCAGCAGCTTAGCCACAGGGGGCGCAACTGAAGCTTTCTTT
CDR3aa: CASSLATGGATEAFF

abundance: -
j_gene: TRBJ1-4
len: 14
v_gene: TRBV7-9
d_gene: -
CDR3nt: TGTGCCAGCAGCCCGGCGGAAAGGGGCGAAAAACTGTTTTTT
CDR3aa: CASSPAERGEKLFF

abundance: -
j_gene: TRBJ2-3
len: 14
v_gene: TRBV6-5
d_gene: TRBD1
CDR3nt: TGTGCCAGCAGCCAGGGACAGGGACCAGATACGCAGTATTTT
CDR3aa: CASSQGQGPDTQYF

abundance: -
j_gene: TRBJ1-3
len: 15
v_gene: TRBV10-3
d_gene: -
CDR3nt: TGTGCCATCAGTCCCGCAGGGGTCTCTGGAAACACCATATATTTT
CDR3aa: CAISPAGVSGNTIYF

abundance: -
j_gene: TRBJ1-2
len: 12
v_gene: TRBV19
d_gene: -
CDR3nt: TGTGCCAGTATTACAGGCAGCTATGGCTACACCTTC
CDR3aa: CASITGSYGYTF

abundance: once
j_gene: TRBJ1-5
len: 13
v_gene: TRBV28
d_gene: -
CDR3nt: TGTGCCAGCACAGGAGGGCCACATCAGCCCCAGCATTTT
CDR3aa: CASTGGPHQPQHF

abundance: -
j_gene: TRBJ1-2
len: 16
v_gene: TRBV4-1
d_gene: -
CDR3nt: TGCGCCAGCAGCCAAGAGGGGAAACGGTGGGGCCATGGCTACACCTTC
CDR3aa: CASSQEGKRWGHGYTF

abundance: -
j_gene: TRBJ2-3
len: 15
v_gene: TRBV6-1
d_gene: -
CDR3nt: TGTGCCAGCAGTGAAGCGGGACAAAACACAGATACGCAGTATTTT
CDR3aa: CASSEAGQNTDTQYF

abundance: -
j_gene: TRBJ1-1
len: 13
v_gene: TRBV11-3
d_gene: -
CDR3nt: TGTGCCAGCAGCTTTGAAGAGGGCACTGAAGCTTTCTTT
CDR3aa: CASSFEEGTEAFF

abundance: -
j_gene: TRBJ2-1
len: 15
v_gene: TRBV7-3
d_gene: TRBD2
CDR3nt: TGTGCCAGCAGCTTAAGCGGGGGGGAATACAATGAGCAGTTCTTC
CDR3aa: CASSLSGGEYNEQFF

abundance: -
j_gene: TRBJ2-7
len: 14
v_gene: TRBV30
d_gene: -
CDR3nt: TGTGCCTGGTCCGATGGGGGGGCGCTCTACGAGCAGTACTTC
CDR3aa: CAWSDGGALYEQYF

abundance: -
j_gene: TRBJ1-2
len: 15
v_gene: TRBV7-2
d_gene: -
CDR3nt: TGTGCCAGCAGCTCCGGGGGGGCAGGGACGGATGGCTACACCTTC
CDR3aa: CASSSGGAGTDGYTF

abundance: -
j_gene: TRBJ1-1
len: 13
v_gene: TRBV6-5
d_gene: -
CDR3nt: TGTGCCAGCAGCTATTATAAGAACACTGAAGCTTTCTTT
CDR3aa: CASSYYKNTEAFF

abundance: -
j_gene: TRBJ1-3
len: 15
v_gene: TRBV3-1/TRBV3-2
d_gene: -
CDR3nt: TGTGCCAGCAGGCGTACAGGGAACTCTGGAAACACCATATATTTT
CDR3aa: CASRRTGNSGNTIYF

abundance: -
j_gene: TRBJ1-1
len: 13
v_gene: TRBV11-3
d_gene: -
CDR3nt: TGTGCCAGCAGCTTAAGCAGGGGTACTGAAGCTTTCTTT
CDR3aa: CASSLSRGTEAFF

abundance: -
j_gene: TRBJ2-7
len: 14
v_gene: TRBV3-1/TRBV3-2
d_gene: -
CDR3nt: TGTGCCAGCAGTTACACGTTAACTAGCTACGAGCAGTACTTC
CDR3aa: CASSYTLTSYEQYF

abundance: -
j_gene: TRBJ1-4
len: 16
v_gene: TRBV19
d_gene: -
CDR3nt: TGTGCCAGTAGTATGGGCGGACAGTCAACTAATGAAAAACTGTTTTTT
CDR3aa: CASSMGGQSTNEKLFF

abundance: -
j_gene: TRBJ1-3
len: 15
v_gene: TRBV7-9
d_gene: -
CDR3nt: TGTGCCAGCAGCTTAAACGGTCTCTCTGGAAACACCATATATTTT
CDR3aa: CASSLNGLSGNTIYF